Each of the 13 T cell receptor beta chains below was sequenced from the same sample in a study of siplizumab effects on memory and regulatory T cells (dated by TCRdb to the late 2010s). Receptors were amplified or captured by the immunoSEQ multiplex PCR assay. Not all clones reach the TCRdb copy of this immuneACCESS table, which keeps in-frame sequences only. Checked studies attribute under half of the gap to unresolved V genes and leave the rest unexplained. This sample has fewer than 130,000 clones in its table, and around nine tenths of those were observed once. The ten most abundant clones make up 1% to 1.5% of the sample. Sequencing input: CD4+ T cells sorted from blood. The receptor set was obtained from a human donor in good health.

The DNA for the CDR3 is TGTGCCAGTACCCCTCGGGACAGGGGGAACTATGGCTACACCTTC. Translated, it gives CASTPRDRGNYGYTF. The chain is built from TRBV19 and TRBJ1-2, with TRBD1 identical over 11 bases. The germline gives CDR1 LNHDA, CDR2 SQIVND (reference sequence). This CDR3 contains 15 residues. Trimming at V came to 7 bases and at J to 2 bases, leaving 6 bases not matched to a gene.

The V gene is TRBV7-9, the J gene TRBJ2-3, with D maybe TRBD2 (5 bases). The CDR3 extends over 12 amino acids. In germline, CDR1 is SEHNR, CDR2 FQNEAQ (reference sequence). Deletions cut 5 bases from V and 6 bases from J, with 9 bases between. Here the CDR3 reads CASSQQRDTQYF. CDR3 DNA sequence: TGTGCCAGCAGCCAACAGCGGGATACGCAGTATTTT. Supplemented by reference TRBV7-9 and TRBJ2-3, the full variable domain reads DTGVSQNPRHKITKRGQNVTFRCDPISEHNRLYWYRQTLGQGPEFLTYFQNEAQLEKSRLLSDRFSAERPKGSFSTLEIQRTEQGDSAMYLCASSQQRDTQYFGPGTRLTVL.

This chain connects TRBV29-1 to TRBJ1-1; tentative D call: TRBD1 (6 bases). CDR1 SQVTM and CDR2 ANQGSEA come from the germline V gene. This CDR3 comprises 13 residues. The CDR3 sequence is CQARGALNTEAFF. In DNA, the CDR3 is TGCCAGGCGCGGGGGGCCCTGAACACTGAAGCTTTCTTT.

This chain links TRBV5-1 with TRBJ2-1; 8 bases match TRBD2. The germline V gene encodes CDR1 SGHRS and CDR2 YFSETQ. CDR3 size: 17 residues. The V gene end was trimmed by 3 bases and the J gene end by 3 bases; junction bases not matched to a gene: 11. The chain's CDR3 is CASSSREAGALYNEQFF. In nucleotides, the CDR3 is TGCGCCAGCAGCTCCAGAGAAGCGGGAGCCCTCTACAATGAGCAGTTCTTC.

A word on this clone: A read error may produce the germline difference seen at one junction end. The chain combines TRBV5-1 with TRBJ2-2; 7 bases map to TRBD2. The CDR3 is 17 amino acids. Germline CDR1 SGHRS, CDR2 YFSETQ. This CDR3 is CASSLAPLAANTGELFF. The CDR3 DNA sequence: TGCGCCAGCAGTTTGGCACCGCTAGCGGCGAACACCGGGGAGCTGTTTTTT.

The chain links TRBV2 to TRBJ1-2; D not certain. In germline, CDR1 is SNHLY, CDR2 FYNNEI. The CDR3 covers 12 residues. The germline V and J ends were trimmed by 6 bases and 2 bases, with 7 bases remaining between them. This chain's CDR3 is CASSQDNYGYTF. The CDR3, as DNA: TGTGCCAGCAGCCAAGACAACTATGGCTACACCTTC.

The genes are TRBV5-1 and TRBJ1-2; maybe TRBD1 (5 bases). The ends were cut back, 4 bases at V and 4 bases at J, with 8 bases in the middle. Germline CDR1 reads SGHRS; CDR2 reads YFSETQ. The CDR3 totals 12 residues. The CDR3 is CASSLQGYGYTF. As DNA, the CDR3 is TGCGCCAGCAGCCTTCAGGGCTATGGCTACACCTTC.

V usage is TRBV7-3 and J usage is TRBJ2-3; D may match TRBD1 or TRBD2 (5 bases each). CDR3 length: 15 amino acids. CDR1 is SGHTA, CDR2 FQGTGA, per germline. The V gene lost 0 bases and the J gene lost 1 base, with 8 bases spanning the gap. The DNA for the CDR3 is TGTGCCAGCAGCTTAACGATGGGGGGCACAGATACGCAGTATTTT. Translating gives CASSLTMGGTDTQYF.

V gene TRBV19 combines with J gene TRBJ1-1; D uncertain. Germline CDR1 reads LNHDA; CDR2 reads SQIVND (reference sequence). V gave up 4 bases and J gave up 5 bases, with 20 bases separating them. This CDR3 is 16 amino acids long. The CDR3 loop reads CASSTIRGDRRTEAFF. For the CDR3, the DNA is TGTGCCAGTAGTACAATACGGGGAGATCGTCGGACTGAAGCTTTCTTT.

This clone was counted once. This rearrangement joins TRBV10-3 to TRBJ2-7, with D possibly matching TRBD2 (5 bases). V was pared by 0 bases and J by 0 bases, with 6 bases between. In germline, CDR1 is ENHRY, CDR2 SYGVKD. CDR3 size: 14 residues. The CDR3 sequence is CAISESGSSYEQYF. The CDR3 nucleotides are TGTGCCATCAGTGAGTCAGGGAGCTCCTACGAGCAGTACTTC.

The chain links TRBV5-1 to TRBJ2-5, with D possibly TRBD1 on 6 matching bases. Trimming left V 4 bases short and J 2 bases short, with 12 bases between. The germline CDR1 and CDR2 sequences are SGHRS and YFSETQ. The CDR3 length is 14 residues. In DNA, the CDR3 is TGCGCCAGCAGCCCCCGGACAGCACAAGAGACCCAGTACTTC. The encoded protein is CASSPRTAQETQYF.

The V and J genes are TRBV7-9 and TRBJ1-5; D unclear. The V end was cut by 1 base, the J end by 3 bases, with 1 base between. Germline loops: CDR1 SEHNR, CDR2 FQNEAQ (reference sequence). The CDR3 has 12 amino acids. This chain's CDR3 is CASSLVNQPQHF. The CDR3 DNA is TGTGCCAGCAGCTTAGTCAATCAGCCCCAGCATTTT.

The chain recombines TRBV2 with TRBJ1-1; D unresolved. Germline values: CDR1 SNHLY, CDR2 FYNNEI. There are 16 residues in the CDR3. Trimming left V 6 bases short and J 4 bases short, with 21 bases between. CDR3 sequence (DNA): TGTGCCAGCAGCCAAGAGGTAGCAGCTTGGGGCACTGAAGCTTTCTTT. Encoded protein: CASSQEVAAWGTEAFF.